A single sample gave rise to the 8 T cell receptor beta chains below, sequenced in a study of TIL therapy for anti-PD-1-resistant metastatic lung cancer. This was the immunoSEQ v3 assay. Some clones are missing from TCRdb's copy, which holds only in-frame ones; the method was immunoSEQ multiplex PCR. The sample holds 5,900 or so clones, about 66% seen once. The time point here: pre-treatment sample, taken before nivolumab and TIL therapy. The tumor samples were excised metastases, mostly pleural nodules or supraclavicular lymph nodes. The sample here was tumor tissue, taken at baseline. The receptor source for this set is a person between 25 and 79 years old with non-small cell lung cancer.

The rearrangement uses TRBV18 and TRBJ2-7; 8 bases map to TRBD1. The CDR3 runs 14 residues. The V gene end was trimmed by 2 bases and the J gene end by 3 bases; junction bases not matched to a gene: 3. Germline V CDR1 and CDR2: KGHSH, LQKENI. The CDR3 region is CASSPGTGDYEQYV. CDR3 in DNA: TGTGCCAGCTCACCAGGGACAGGCGACTACGAGCAGTACGTC.

This clone is labeled as medium-sized. The genes are TRBV5-6 and TRBJ1-6; 8 nucleotides align to TRBD1. The trim removed 0 bases at V and 8 bases at J, leaving 13 bases unmatched. The CDR3 spans 18 residues. Per germline, CDR1 SGHDT and CDR2 YYEEEE. The CDR3, as DNA: TGTGCCAGCAGCTTGGGGGGAACCCCGGGACAGGTTCATTCACCCCTCCACTTT. Protein product: CASSLGGTPGQVHSPLHF.

By share, this clone counts as hyperexpanded (1% or more). This chain uses TRBV29-1 with TRBJ2-7; tentative D call: TRBD2 (5 bases). CDR3 size: 13 residues. Germline-derived CDR1 and CDR2 are SQVTM and ANQGSEA. The ends were cut back, 7 bases at V and 3 bases at J, with 16 bases in the middle. The CDR3 DNA reads TGCAGCGCTAGCCCCGACACTTTCTACGAGCAGTACTTC. Translation gives CSASPDTFYEQYF.

This clone was seen once. The rearrangement joins TRBV27 to TRBJ1-4; D call uncertain. The CDR3 has 17 residues. Looked up from germline, CDR1 is MNHEY and CDR2 is SMNVEV (reference sequence). V was clipped by 2 bases and J by 0 bases, with 13 bases between them. CDR3 in DNA: TGTGCCAGCAGTTTACGGGGATCGATTACAACTAATGAAAAACTGTTTTTT. This translates into CASSLRGSITTNEKLFF.

The chain employs TRBV24-1 and TRBJ2-1; TRBD1 or TRBD2 may be the D gene (5 bases each). V dropped 9 bases and J dropped 3 bases, with 17 bases sitting between them. The length of the CDR3 is 15 residues. Germline V gene lookup returns CDR1 KGHDR and CDR2 SFDVKD. The CDR3 coding sequence is TGTGCCACCGCTAGAGGGGACCGAAGCTACAATGAGCAGTTCTTC. Encoded protein: CATARGDRSYNEQFF.

V is TRBV7-2 and J is TRBJ2-3; 9 bases agree with TRBD2. CDR1 is SGHTA, CDR2 FQGNSA, per germline. The CDR3 is made up of 17 amino acids. V lost 1 base to trimming and J lost 4 bases; unmatched junction nucleotides: 9. CDR3 loop: CASSLGRGAGGADTQYF. The CDR3, as DNA: TGTGCCAGCAGCTTAGGGAGGGGAGCGGGGGGCGCAGATACGCAGTATTTT.

This clone was seen only once. The chain links TRBV5-3 to TRBJ2-1, with D possibly being TRBD2 (6 bases). TRBV5-3 is filed as an ORF, its function uncertain. There are 19 residues in the CDR3. The V gene lost 1 base and the J gene lost 6 bases, with 26 bases spanning the gap. This chain's CDR3 is CARSLSVGFGLEGFNEQFF. The CDR3 nucleotides are TGTGCCAGAAGCTTGTCAGTTGGATTCGGACTGGAGGGTTTCAATGAGCAGTTCTTC.

This chain joins TRBV9 and TRBJ2-5; TRBD2 is a possible D gene (5 bases). Deletions cut 2 bases from V and 0 bases from J, with 8 bases between. Germline values: CDR1 SGDLS, CDR2 YYNGEE. This CDR3 spans 14 amino acids. Written as DNA, the CDR3 is TGTGCCAGCAGCGTTACGGGGTACCAAGAGACCCAGTACTTC. This codes for CASSVTGYQETQYF. Supplemented by reference TRBV9 and TRBJ2-5, the full variable domain reads DSGVTQTPKHLITATGQRVTLRCSPRSGDLSVYWYQQSLDQGLQFLIQYYNGEERAKGNILERFSAQQFPDLHSELNLSSLELGDSALYFCASSVTGYQETQYFGPGTRLLVL.